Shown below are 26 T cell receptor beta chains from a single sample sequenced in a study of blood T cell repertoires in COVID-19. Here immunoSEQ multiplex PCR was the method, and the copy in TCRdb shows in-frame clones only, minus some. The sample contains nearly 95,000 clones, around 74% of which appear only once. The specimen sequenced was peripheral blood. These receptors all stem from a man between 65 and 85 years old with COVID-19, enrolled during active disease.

The CDR3 here is CASSYFSGGPTDTQYF. The CDR3 DNA follows: TGTGCCAGCAGCTACTTCTCGGGAGGGCCGACAGATACGCAGTATTTT. The chain combines TRBV28 with TRBJ2-3; 8 bases align to TRBD2. Germline loops: CDR1 MDHEN, CDR2 SYDVKM. With 6 bases clipped from V and 3 bases from J, the junction kept 11 bases outside the gene matches. The CDR3 extends over 16 amino acids.

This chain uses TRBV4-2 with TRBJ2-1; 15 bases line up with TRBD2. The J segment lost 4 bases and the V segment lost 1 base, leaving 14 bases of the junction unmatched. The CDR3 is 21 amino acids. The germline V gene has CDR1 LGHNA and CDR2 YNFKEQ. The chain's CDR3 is CASSQAWGTSGRPLPYNEQFF. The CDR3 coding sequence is TGTGCCAGCAGCCAAGCTTGGGGGACTAGCGGGAGGCCGCTCCCTTACAATGAGCAGTTCTTC.

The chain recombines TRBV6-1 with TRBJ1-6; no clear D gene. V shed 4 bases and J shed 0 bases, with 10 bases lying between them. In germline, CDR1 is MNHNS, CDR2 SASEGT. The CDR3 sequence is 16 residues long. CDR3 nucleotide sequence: TGTGCCAGCAGTGGCGGAGGGAGCTCCTATAATTCACCCCTCCACTTT. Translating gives CASSGGGSSYNSPLHF.

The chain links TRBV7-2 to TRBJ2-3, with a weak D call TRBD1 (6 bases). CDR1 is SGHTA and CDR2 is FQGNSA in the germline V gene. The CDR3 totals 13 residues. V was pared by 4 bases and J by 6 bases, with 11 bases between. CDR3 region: CASSSQGSDTQYF. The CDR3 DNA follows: TGTGCCAGCAGCTCACAGGGATCTGATACGCAGTATTTT.

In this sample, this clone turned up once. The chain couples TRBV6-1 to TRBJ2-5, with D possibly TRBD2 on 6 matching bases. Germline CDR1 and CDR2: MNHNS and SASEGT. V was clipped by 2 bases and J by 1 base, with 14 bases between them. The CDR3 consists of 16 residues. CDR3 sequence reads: CASSESWGRPQETQYF. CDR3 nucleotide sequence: TGTGCCAGCAGTGAATCTTGGGGGAGGCCCCAAGAGACCCAGTACTTC.

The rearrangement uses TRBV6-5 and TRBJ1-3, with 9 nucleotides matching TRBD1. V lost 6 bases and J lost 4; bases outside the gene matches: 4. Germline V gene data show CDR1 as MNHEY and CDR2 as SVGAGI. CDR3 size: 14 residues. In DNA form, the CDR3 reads TGTGCCAGCAGAGGACAGGGGTACGGAAACACCATATATTTT. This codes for CASRGQGYGNTIYF.

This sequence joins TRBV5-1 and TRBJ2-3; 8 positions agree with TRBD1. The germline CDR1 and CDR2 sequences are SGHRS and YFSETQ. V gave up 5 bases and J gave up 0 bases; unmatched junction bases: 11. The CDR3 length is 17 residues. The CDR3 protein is CASSSRTGTPSTDTQYF. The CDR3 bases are TGCGCCAGCAGTTCCCGGACAGGGACACCTAGCACAGATACGCAGTATTTT.

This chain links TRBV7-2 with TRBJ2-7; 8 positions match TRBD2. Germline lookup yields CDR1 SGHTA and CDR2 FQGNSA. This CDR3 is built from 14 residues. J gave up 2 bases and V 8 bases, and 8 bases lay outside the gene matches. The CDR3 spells CASGKVSGTYEQYF. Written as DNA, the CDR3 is TGTGCCAGCGGCAAGGTTAGCGGGACCTACGAGCAGTACTTC.

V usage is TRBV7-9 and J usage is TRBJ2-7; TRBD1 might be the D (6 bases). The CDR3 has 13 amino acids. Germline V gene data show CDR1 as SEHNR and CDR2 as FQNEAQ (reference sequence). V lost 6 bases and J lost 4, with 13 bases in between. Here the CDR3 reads CASRAGADYEQYF. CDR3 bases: TGTGCCAGCAGAGCAGGGGCGGATTACGAGCAGTACTTC.

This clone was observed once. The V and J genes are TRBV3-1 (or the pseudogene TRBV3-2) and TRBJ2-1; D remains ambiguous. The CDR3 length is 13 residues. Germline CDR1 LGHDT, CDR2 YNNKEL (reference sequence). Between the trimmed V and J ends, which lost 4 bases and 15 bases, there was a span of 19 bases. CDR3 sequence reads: CASSLTLTTVVFF. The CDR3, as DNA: TGTGCCAGCAGCCTCACCCTCACCACGGTGGTGTTCTTC.

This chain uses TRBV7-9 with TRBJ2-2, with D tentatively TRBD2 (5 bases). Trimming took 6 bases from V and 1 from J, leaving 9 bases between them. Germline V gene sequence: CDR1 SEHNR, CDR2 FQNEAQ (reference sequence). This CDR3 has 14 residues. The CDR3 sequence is CASSLAGNTGELFF. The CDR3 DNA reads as TGTGCCAGCAGTCTAGCAGGGAACACCGGGGAGCTGTTTTTT.

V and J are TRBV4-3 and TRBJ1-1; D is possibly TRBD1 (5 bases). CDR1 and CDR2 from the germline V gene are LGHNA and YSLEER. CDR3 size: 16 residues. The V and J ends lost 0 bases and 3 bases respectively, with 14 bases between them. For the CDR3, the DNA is TGCGCCAGCAGCCAAGATCTCGGCGGAGGGGACACTGAAGCTTTCTTT. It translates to CASSQDLGGGDTEAFF.

CDR3 sequence: CASSSYDVVGAYNEQFF. The CDR3, as DNA: TGTGCCAGCAGCTCCTATGATGTGGTGGGCGCCTACAATGAGCAGTTCTTC. The chain is built from TRBV7-9 and TRBJ2-1, with no clear D. The germline V gene encodes CDR1 SEHNR and CDR2 FQNEAQ (reference sequence). CDR3 length: 17 amino acids. With 4 bases removed from V and 2 bases from J, the gap between germline ends came to 18 bases.

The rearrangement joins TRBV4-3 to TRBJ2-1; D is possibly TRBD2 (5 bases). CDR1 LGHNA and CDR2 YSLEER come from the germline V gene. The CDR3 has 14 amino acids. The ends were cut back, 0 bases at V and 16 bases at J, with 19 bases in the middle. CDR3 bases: TGCGCCAGCAGCCAAGATGGGCCGGCACGGGATCTCTTCTTC. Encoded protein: CASSQDGPARDLFF.

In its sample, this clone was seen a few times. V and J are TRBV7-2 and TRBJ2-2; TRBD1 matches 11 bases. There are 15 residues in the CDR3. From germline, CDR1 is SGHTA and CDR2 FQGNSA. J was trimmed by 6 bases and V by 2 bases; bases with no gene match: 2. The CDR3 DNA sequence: TGTGCCAGCAGCTTATTGGGACAGGGGGCCGGGGAGCTGTTTTTT. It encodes CASSLLGQGAGELFF.

This chain's CDR3 is CASSLAGADGYTF. The CDR3 DNA reads TGTGCCAGCAGTTTAGCGGGGGCGGATGGCTACACCTTC. V and J are TRBV28 and TRBJ1-2; TRBD1 is a possible D gene (6 bases). The CDR3 contains 13 residues. Germline loops: CDR1 MDHEN, CDR2 SYDVKM. Trimming stripped 2 bases from V and 6 bases from J, with 10 bases between.

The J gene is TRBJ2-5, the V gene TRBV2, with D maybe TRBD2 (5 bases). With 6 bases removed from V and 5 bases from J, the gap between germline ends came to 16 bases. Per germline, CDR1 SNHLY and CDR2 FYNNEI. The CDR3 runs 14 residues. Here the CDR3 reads CASSSLRVMETQYF. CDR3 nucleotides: TGTGCCAGCAGCTCCCTGAGGGTGATGGAGACCCAGTACTTC.

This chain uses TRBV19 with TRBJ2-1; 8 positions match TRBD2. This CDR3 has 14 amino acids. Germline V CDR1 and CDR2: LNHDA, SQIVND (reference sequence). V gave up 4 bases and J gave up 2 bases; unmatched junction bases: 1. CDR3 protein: CASSTGRAYNEQFF. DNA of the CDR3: TGTGCCAGTAGTACCGGGAGGGCCTACAATGAGCAGTTCTTC.

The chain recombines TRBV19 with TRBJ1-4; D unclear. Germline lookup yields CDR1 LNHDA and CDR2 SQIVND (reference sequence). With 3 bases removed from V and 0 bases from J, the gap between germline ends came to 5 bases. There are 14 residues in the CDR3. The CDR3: CASSIRTTNEKLFF. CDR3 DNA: TGTGCCAGTAGTATCAGGACAACTAATGAAAAACTGTTTTTT.

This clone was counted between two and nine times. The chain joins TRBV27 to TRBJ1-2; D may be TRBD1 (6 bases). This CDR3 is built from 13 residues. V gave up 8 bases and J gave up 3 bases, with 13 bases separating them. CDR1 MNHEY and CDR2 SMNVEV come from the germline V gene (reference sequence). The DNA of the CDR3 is TGTGCCAGCGGGCACACAGGGCACTATGGCTACACCTTC. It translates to CASGHTGHYGYTF.

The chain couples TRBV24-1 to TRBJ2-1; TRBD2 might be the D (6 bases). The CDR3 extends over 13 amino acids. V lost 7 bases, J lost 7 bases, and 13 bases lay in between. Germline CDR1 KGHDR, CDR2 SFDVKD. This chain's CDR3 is CATSRWGVNEQFF. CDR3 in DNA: TGTGCCACCAGCCGCTGGGGGGTGAATGAGCAGTTCTTC.

Written as DNA, the CDR3 is TGTGCCAGCAGCTTGTCGAGGGGGATGGGCACCGGGGAGCTGTTTTTT. Amino acids: CASSLSRGMGTGELFF. V is TRBV5-4 and J is TRBJ2-2; D perhaps matches TRBD1 (6 bases). The CDR3 has 16 residues. Trimming removed 1 base from V and 4 bases from J, with 14 bases in between. Looked up from germline, CDR1 is SGHNT and CDR2 is YYREEE (reference sequence).

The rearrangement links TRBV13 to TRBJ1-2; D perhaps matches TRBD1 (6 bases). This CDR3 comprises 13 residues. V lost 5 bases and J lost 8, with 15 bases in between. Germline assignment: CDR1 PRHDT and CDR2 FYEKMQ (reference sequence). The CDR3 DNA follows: TGTGCCAGCAGCCTCAGCCCCCAGGGGGGCTACACCTTC. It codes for CASSLSPQGGYTF.

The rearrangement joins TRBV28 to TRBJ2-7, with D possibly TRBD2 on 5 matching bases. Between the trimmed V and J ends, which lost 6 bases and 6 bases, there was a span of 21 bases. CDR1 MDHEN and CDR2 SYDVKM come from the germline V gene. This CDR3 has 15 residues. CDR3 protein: CASSPGPSGFGEQYF. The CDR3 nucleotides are TGTGCCAGCAGCCCCGGGCCTTCGGGGTTTGGCGAGCAGTACTTC.

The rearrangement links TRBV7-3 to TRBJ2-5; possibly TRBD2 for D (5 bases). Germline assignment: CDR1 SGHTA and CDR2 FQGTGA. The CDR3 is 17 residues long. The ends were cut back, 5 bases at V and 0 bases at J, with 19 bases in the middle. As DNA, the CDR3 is TGTGCCAGCAGCCCGCTCCGGGGATCAGAATACCAAGAGACCCAGTACTTC. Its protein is CASSPLRGSEYQETQYF. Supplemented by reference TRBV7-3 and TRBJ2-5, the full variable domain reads GAGVSQTPSNKVTEKGKYVELRCDPISGHTALYWYRQSLGQGPEFLIYFQGTGAADDSGLPNDRFFAVRPEGSVSTLKIQRTERGDSAVYLCASSPLRGSEYQETQYFGPGTRLLVL.

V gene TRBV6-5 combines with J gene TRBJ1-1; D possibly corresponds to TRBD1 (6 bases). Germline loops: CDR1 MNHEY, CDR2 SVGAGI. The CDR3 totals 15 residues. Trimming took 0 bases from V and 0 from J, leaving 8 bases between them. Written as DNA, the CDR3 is TGTGCCAGCAGTTACTCGACAGGTTTGAACACTGAAGCTTTCTTT. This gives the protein CASSYSTGLNTEAFF.